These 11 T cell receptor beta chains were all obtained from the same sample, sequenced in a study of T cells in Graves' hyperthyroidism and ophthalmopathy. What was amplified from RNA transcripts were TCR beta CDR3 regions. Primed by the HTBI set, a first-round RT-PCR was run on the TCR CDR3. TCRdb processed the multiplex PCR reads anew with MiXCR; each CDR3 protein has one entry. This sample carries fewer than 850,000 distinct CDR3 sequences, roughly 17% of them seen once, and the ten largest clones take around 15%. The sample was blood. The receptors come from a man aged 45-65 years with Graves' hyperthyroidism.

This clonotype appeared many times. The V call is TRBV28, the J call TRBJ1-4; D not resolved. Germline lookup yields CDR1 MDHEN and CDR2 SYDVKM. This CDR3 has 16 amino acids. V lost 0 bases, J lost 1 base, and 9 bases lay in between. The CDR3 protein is CASSLWMTKTNEKLFF. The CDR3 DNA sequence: TGTGCCAGCAGTTTATGGATGACTAAAACTAATGAAAAACTGTTTTTT.

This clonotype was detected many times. The CDR3 DNA follows: TGTGCCAGCAGCCAGGGGACTAGCGGGAGGGCCAGGAAGACCCAGTACTTC. Translated, it gives CASSQGTSGRARKTQYF. The chain uses TRBV7-2 and TRBJ2-5; 16 bases agree with TRBD2. CDR1 SGHTA and CDR2 FQGNSA come from the germline V gene. The CDR3 loop spans 17 amino acids. The V gene end was trimmed by 5 bases and the J gene end by 6 bases; junction bases not matched to a gene: 9.

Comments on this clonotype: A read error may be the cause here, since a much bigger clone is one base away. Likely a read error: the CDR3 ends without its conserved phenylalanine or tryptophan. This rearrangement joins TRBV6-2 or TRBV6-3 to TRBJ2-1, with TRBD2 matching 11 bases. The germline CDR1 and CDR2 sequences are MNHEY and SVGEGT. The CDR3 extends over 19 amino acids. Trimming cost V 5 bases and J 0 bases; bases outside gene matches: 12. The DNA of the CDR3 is TGTGCCAGCAGTGTCCCCGGGACTAGCGGAGATAGCTCCTACAATGAGCAGTTCCTC. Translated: CASSVPGTSGDSSYNEQFL.

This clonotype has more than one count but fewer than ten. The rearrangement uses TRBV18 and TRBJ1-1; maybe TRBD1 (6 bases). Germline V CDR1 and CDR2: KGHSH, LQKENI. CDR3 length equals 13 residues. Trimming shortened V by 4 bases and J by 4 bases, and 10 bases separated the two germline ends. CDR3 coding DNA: TGTGCCAGCTCACTTTCGACAGGCACTGAAGCTTTCTTT. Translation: CASSLSTGTEAFF.

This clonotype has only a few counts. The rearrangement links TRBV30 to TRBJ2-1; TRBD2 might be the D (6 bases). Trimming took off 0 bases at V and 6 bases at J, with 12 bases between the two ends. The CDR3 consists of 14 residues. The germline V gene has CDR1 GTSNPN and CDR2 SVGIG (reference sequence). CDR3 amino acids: CAWSVSLATNEQFF. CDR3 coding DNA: TGTGCCTGGAGTGTATCCCTAGCGACCAATGAGCAGTTCTTC.

The CDR3, as DNA: TGTGCCAGCAGCTCTCAAACTAGCGGGATTGTTGAGCAGTACTTC. This translates into CASSSQTSGIVEQYF. This chain links TRBV7-2 with TRBJ2-7, with 10 bases fitting TRBD2. After removal of 4 bases from V and 7 bases from J, the junction contained 10 bases not matched to a gene. This CDR3 has 15 residues. CDR1 SGHTA and CDR2 FQGNSA come from the germline V gene.

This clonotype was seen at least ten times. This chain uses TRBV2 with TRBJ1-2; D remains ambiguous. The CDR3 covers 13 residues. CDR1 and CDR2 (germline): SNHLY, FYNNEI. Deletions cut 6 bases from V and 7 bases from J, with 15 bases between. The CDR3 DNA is TGTGCCAGCAGACGAGACGGGAGGGTTGGCTACACCTTC. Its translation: CASRRDGRVGYTF.

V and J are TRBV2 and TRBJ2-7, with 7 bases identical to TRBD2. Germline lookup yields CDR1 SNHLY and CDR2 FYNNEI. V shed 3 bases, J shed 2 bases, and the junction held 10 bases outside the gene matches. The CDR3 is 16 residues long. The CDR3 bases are TGTGCCAGCAGTGAGGAGGGGCTAGCGGAAACCTACGAGCAGTACTTC. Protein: CASSEEGLAETYEQYF.

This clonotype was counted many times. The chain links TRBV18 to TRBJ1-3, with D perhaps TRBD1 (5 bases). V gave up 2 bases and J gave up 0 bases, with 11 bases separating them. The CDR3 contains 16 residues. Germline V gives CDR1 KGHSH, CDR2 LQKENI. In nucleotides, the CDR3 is TGTGCCAGCTCACCATCTGCAGGGTTCTCTGGAAACACCATATATTTT. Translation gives CASSPSAGFSGNTIYF.

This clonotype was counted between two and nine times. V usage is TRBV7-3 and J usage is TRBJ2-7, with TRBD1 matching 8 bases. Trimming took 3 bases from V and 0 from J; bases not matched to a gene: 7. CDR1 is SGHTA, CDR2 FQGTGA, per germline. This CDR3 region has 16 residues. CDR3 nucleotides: TGTGCCAGCAGCTTTCAGGGGGCTCCCCTCTCCTACGAGCAGTACTTC. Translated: CASSFQGAPLSYEQYF. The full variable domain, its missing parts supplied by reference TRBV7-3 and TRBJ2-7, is GAGVSQTPSNKVTEKGKYVELRCDPISGHTALYWYRQSLGQGPEFLIYFQGTGAADDSGLPNDRFFAVRPEGSVSTLKIQRTERGDSAVYLCASSFQGAPLSYEQYFGPGTRLTVT.

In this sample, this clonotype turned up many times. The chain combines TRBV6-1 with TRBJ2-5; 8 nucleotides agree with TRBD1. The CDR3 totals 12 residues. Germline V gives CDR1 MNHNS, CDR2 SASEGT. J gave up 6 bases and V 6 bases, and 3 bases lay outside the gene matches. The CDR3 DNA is TGTGCCAGCAGGGACAGGGTACAGACCCAGTACTTC. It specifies CASRDRVQTQYF.